The 17 T cell receptor beta chains given below trace back to one sample, sequenced in a study of cytomegalovirus exposure and HLA in healthy donors. This PCR relied on a set of 60 Vbeta primers and 13 Jbeta primers. TCRdb's copy holds only in-frame clones and misses some; the assay was immunoSEQ multiplex PCR. This sample has under 200,000 clones, with about three quarters found just once. The material sequenced was PBMCs. These receptors came from a man aged 45-65 years in good health and CMV-seropositive.

Concerning this clone itself: The sample has other DNA sequences that encode this CDR3 too. The chain is built from TRBV9 and TRBJ1-1, with a possible D match to TRBD1 (5 bases). CDR3 size: 13 residues. Germline V gene lookup returns CDR1 SGDLS and CDR2 YYNGEE. The V end was cut by 2 bases, the J end by 3 bases, with 8 bases between. The CDR3 loop reads CASSVGGDTEAFF. CDR3 in DNA: TGTGCCAGCAGCGTGGGGGGGGACACTGAAGCTTTCTTT. Full variable domain (missing parts from reference TRBV9 and TRBJ1-1): DSGVTQTPKHLITATGQRVTLRCSPRSGDLSVYWYQQSLDQGLQFLIQYYNGEERAKGNILERFSAQQFPDLHSELNLSSLELGDSALYFCASSVGGDTEAFFGQGTRLTVV.

The chain is built from TRBV4-2 and TRBJ1-1; D uncertain. This CDR3 contains 13 residues. Germline V lookup: CDR1 LGHNA, CDR2 YNFKEQ. V dropped 6 bases and J dropped 0 bases, with 8 bases sitting between them. DNA of the CDR3: TGTGCCAGCAGACTGAATCTGAACACTGAAGCTTTCTTT. This sequence encodes CASRLNLNTEAFF.

The CDR3 sequence is CASSFGTGGSGANVLTF. The CDR3 region has the DNA TGTGCCAGCAGCTTCGGGACAGGGGGCTCTGGGGCCAACGTCCTGACTTTC. The chain recombines TRBV13 with TRBJ2-6; 11 nucleotides line up with TRBD1. Germline V gene lookup returns CDR1 PRHDT and CDR2 FYEKMQ (reference sequence). V shed 3 bases and J 0 bases; nucleotides not matched to a gene: 1. CDR3 length equals 17 residues.

This chain uses TRBV23-1 with TRBJ2-7; D is unclear. TRBV23-1 is an ORF; its function is uncertain. The CDR3 spans 17 residues. V lost 0 bases and J lost 3, with 18 bases in between. The CDR3 is CASSQSRLQYKDYEQYV. CDR3 nucleotides: TGCGCCAGCAGTCAATCCCGCCTTCAATACAAGGACTACGAGCAGTACGTC.

This clone was counted a few times. The chain uses TRBV5-1 and TRBJ2-1, with a weak D call TRBD2 (6 bases). This CDR3 has 14 amino acids. The germline V gene has CDR1 SGHRS and CDR2 YFSETQ. The V and J ends lost 5 bases and 6 bases respectively, with 15 bases between them. The CDR3: CASSLGGEPNEQFF. Written as DNA, the CDR3 is TGCGCCAGCAGTTTAGGAGGGGAGCCCAATGAGCAGTTCTTC.

This sequence joins TRBV7-8 and TRBJ2-4; tentatively, D is TRBD2 (5 bases). V was pared by 5 bases and J by 6 bases, with 14 bases between. The CDR3 spans 14 residues. Germline assignment: CDR1 SGHVS and CDR2 FQNEAQ. The CDR3 is CASSNSELGNIQYF. CDR3 bases: TGTGCCAGCAGCAATAGCGAGCTTGGAAACATTCAGTACTTC.

This clone was counted once. The rearrangement links TRBV7-6 to TRBJ2-3; D may be TRBD1 (5 bases). V lost 2 bases, J lost 2 bases, and 8 bases lay in between. The germline CDR1 and CDR2 sequences are SGHVS and FNYEAQ. The CDR3 is 14 residues long. CDR3 loop: CASSLRQTTDTQYF. The CDR3, as DNA: TGTGCCAGCAGCTTAAGACAGACCACAGATACGCAGTATTTT.

This chain connects TRBV30 to TRBJ2-7, with TRBD2 identical over 9 bases. This CDR3 has 12 amino acids. With 8 bases clipped from V and 7 bases from J, the junction kept 9 bases outside the gene matches. Germline lookup yields CDR1 GTSNPN and CDR2 SVGIG (reference sequence). The DNA of the CDR3 is TGTGCCGCTAAGCGGGGGGCCGGGGAGCAGTACTTC. Amino acids: CAAKRGAGEQYF.

V usage is TRBV5-6 and J usage is TRBJ2-1; possibly TRBD2 for D (5 bases). The CDR3 contains 16 residues. CDR1 and CDR2 (germline): SGHDT, YYEEEE. V gave up 4 bases and J gave up 7 bases, with 21 bases separating them. CDR3: CASSALDWSPQNEQFF. DNA for the CDR3: TGTGCCAGCAGCGCACTGGACTGGTCCCCTCAGAATGAGCAGTTCTTC.

This clone was detected many times. The V and J genes are TRBV6-5 and TRBJ1-1; D is undetermined. Trimming took off 7 bases at V and 3 bases at J, with 12 bases between the two ends. Per germline, CDR1 MNHEY and CDR2 SVGAGI. This CDR3 is 13 amino acids long. The CDR3 here is CASTKPGDTEAFF. As DNA, the CDR3 is TGTGCCAGCACCAAACCCGGGGACACTGAAGCTTTCTTT.

The V and J genes are TRBV13 and TRBJ2-3, with TRBD2 matching 10 bases. The junction had 2 bases not matched to a gene; V was cut back by 3 bases and J by 5 bases. This CDR3 has 14 amino acids. The germline CDR1 and CDR2 sequences are PRHDT and FYEKMQ (reference sequence). The CDR3 is CASSFLAGEDTQYF. The DNA of the CDR3 is TGTGCCAGCAGCTTCCTAGCGGGGGAAGATACGCAGTATTTT.

The genes are TRBV5-1 and TRBJ2-3, with a tentative D call TRBD2 (5 bases). Between the trimmed V and J ends, which lost 2 bases and 5 bases, there was a span of 12 bases. From germline, CDR1 is SGHRS and CDR2 YFSETQ. The CDR3 extends over 14 amino acids. As DNA, the CDR3 is TGCGCCAGCAGCTTTTCGGGGTTCGTAGATACGCAGTATTTT. Protein: CASSFSGFVDTQYF.

V usage is TRBV19 and J usage is TRBJ1-4; 9 nucleotides match TRBD1. Trimming removed 5 bases from V and 6 bases from J; junction bases left unmatched: 7. The CDR3 totals 15 residues. CDR1 LNHDA and CDR2 SQIVND come from the germline V gene (reference sequence). The CDR3 nucleotides are TGTGCCAGTAGTTCCCGGACAGGGGAGCATGAAAAACTGTTTTTT. Translation gives CASSSRTGEHEKLFF.

This clone was detected a few times. V gene TRBV11-3 combines with J gene TRBJ2-2; 10 nucleotides align to TRBD1. This CDR3 is built from 17 residues. Germline-derived CDR1 and CDR2 are SGHNT and YENEEA. V gave up 1 base and J gave up 4 bases; unmatched junction bases: 6. In DNA form, the CDR3 reads TGTGCCAGCAGCTTAGGGACCGGGACAGGGGTCACCGGGGAGCTGTTTTTT. The encoded protein is CASSLGTGTGVTGELFF.

This chain uses TRBV18 with TRBJ1-2; tentative D call: TRBD1 (6 bases). Deletions cut 0 bases from V and 0 bases from J, with 17 bases between. Germline values: CDR1 KGHSH, CDR2 LQKENI. The CDR3 runs 18 residues. CDR3 residues: CASSPPNGVQGANYGYTF. CDR3 coding DNA: TGTGCCAGCTCACCACCGAACGGGGTACAGGGAGCTAACTATGGCTACACCTTC.

The chain joins TRBV5-1 to TRBJ1-1; D remains unclear. The germline V and J ends were trimmed by 0 bases and 5 bases, with 11 bases remaining between them. CDR1 and CDR2 from the germline V gene are SGHRS and YFSETQ. This CDR3 comprises 14 residues. In nucleotides, the CDR3 is TGCGCCAGCAGCTTGGCCCCAGTACGTACTGAAGCTTTCTTT. Amino acid sequence: CASSLAPVRTEAFF.

The chain combines TRBV10-3 with TRBJ2-5; weak D call: TRBD2 (7 bases). Germline CDR1 ENHRY, CDR2 SYGVKD. Trimming took off 10 bases at V and 0 bases at J, with 15 bases between the two ends. This CDR3 region has 14 residues. DNA for the CDR3: TGTGCCACCATCAGAGGGGGGGACCAAGAGACCCAGTACTTC. Its translation is CATIRGGDQETQYF.